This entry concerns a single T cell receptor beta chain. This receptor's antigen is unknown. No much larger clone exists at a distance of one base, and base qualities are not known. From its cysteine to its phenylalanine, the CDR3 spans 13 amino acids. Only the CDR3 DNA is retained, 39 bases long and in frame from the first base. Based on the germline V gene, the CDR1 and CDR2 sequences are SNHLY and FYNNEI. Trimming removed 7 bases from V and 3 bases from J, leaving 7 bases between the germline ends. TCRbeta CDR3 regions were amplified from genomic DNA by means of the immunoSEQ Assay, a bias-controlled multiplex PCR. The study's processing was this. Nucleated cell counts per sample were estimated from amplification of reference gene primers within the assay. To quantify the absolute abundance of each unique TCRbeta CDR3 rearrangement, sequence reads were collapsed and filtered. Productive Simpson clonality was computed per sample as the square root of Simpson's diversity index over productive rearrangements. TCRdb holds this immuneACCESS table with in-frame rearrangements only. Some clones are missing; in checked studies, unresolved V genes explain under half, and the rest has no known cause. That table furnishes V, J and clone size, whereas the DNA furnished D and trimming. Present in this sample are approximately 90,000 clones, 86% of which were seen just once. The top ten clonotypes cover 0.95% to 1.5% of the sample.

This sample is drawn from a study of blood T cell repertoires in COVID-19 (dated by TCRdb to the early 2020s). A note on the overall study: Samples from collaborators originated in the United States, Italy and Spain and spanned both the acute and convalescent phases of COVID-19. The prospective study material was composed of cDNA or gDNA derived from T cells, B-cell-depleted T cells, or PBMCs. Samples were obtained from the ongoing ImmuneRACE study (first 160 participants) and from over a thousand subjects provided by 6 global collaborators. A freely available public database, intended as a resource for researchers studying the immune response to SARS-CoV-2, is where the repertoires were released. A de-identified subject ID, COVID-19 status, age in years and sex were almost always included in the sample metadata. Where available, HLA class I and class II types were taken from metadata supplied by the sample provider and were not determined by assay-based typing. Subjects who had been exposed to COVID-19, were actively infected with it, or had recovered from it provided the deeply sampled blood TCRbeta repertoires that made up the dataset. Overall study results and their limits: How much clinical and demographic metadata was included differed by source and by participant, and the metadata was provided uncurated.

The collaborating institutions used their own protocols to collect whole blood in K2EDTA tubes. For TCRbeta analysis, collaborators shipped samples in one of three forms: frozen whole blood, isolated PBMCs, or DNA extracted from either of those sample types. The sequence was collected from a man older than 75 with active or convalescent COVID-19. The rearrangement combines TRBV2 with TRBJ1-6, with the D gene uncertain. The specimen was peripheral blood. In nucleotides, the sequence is TGTGCCAGCACGACATACTATAATTCACCCCTCCACTTT. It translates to CASTTYYNSPLHF.